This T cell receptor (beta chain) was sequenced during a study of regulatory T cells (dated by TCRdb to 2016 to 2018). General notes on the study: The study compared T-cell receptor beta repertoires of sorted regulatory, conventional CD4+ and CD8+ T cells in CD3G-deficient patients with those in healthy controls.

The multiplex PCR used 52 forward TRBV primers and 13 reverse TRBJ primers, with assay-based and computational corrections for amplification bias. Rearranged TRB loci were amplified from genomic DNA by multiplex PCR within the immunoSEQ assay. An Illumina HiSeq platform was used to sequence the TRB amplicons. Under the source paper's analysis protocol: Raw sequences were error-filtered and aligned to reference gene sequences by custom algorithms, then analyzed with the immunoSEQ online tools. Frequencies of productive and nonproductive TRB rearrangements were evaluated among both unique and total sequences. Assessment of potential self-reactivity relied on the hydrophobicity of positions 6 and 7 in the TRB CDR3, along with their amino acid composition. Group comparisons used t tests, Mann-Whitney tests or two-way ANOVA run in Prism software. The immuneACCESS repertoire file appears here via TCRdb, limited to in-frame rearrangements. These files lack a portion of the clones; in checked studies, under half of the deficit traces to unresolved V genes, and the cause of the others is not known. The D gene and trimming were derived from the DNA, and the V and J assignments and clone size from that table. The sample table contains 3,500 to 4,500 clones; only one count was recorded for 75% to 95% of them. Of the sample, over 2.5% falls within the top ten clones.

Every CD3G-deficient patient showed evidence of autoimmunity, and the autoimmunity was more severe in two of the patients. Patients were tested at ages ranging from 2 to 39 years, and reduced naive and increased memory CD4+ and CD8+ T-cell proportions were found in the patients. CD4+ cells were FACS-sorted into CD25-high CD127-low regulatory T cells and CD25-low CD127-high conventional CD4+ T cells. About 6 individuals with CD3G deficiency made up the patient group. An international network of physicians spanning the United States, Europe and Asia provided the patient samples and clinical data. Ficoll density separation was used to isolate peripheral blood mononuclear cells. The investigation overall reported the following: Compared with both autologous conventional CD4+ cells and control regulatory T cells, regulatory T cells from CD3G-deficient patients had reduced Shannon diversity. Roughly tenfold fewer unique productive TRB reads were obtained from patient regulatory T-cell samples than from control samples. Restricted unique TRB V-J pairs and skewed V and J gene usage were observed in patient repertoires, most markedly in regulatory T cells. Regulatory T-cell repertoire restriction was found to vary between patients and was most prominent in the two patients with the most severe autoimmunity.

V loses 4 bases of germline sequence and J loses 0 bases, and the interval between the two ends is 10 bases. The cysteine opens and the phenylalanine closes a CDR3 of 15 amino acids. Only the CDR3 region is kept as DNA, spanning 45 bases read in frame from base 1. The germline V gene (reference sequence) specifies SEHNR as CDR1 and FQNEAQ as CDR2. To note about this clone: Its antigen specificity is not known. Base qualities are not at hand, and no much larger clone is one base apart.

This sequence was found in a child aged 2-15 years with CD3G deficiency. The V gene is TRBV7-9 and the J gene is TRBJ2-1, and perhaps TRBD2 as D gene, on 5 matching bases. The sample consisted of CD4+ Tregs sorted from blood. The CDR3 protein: CASSSRGGSYNEQFF. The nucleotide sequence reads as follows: TGTGCCAGCAGCTCTCGGGGTGGCTCCTACAATGAGCAGTTCTTC.